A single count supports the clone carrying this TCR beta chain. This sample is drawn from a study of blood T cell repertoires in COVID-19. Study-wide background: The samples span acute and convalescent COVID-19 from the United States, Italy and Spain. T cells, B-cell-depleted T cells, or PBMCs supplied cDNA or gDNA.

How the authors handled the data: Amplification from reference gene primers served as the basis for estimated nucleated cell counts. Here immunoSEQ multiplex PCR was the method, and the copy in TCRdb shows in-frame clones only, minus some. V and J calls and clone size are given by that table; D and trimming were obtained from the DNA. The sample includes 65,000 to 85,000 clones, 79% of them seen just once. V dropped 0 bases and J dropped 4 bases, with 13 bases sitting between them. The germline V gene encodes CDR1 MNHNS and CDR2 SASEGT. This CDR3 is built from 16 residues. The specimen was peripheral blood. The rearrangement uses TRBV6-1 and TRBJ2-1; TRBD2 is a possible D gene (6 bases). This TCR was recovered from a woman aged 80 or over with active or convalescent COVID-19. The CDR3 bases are TGTGCCAGCAGTGAAGCGGCGGGACCCCAATACAATGAGCAGTTCTTC. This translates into CASSEAAGPQYNEQFF.